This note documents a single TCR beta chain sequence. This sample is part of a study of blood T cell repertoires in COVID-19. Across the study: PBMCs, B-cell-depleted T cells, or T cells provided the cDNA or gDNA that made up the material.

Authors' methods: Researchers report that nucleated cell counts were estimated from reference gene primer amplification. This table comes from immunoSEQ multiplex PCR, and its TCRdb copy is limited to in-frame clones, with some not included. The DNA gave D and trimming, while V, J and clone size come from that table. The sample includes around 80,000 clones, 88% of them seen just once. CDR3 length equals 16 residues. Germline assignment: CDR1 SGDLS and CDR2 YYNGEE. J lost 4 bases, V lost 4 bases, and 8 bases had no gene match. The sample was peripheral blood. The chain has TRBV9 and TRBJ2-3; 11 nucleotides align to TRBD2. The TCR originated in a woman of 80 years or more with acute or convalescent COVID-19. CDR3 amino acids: CASSPLAGGLPDTQYF. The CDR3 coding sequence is TGTGCCAGCAGCCCGCTAGCGGGAGGACTACCAGATACGCAGTATTTT. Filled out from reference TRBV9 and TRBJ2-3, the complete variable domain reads DSGVTQTPKHLITATGQRVTLRCSPRSGDLSVYWYQQSLDQGLQFLIQYYNGEERAKGNILERFSAQQFPDLHSELNLSSLELGDSALYFCASSPLAGGLPDTQYFGPGTRLTVL.